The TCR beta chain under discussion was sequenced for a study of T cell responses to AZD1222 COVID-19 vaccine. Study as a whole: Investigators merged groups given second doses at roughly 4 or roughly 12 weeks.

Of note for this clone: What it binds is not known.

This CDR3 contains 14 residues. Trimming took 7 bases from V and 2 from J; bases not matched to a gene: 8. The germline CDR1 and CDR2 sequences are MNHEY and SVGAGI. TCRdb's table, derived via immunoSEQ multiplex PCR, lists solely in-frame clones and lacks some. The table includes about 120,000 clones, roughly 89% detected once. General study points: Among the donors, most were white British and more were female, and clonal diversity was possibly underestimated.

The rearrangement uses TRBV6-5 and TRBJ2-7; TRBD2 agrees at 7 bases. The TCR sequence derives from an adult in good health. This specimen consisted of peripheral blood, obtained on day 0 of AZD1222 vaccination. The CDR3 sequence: CASTTGGVPYEQYF. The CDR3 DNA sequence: TGTGCCAGCACCACTGGGGGGGTTCCCTACGAGCAGTACTTC.